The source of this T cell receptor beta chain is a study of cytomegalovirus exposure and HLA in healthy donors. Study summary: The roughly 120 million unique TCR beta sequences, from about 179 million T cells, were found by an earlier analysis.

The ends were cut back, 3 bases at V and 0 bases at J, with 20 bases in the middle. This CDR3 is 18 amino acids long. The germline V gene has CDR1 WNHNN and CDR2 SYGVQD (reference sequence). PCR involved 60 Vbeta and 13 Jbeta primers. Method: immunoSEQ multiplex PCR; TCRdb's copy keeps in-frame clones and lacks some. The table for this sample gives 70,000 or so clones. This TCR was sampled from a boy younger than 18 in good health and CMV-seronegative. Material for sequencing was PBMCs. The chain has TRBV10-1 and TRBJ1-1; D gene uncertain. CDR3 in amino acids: CASSDLNLLGGMNTEAFF. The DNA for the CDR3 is TGCGCCAGCAGTGACCTTAACCTGCTGGGAGGGATGAACACTGAAGCTTTCTTT.